This T cell receptor (beta chain) comes out of a study of shared clonotypes between healthy human individuals. Study context: A donor's plate count was three for CD4 naive and three for CD4 memory; CD8 naive had two and CD8 memory one.

Sequencing was performed with immunoSEQ multiplex PCR; in TCRdb, only in-frame clones are kept and a portion is missing. This sample carries about 2.2 million clones, approximately 92% of them seen once, and the ten largest clones take under 2%. Selected positively for CCR7 and CD45RO-negative, naive CD8 cells excluded terminally differentiated effector memory CD45RA+ cells. The study's findings and limits: Generation of non-shared clonotypes was less probable than generation of clonotypes shared by all four donors. Sampling was confined to blood; repertoires within tissues likely differ.

V was clipped by 3 bases and J by 5 bases, with 8 bases between them. There are 12 residues in the CDR3. Germline lookup yields CDR1 SGDLS and CDR2 YYNGEE. As regards this clone: The antigen remains undetermined.

The TCR originated in a man aged 18 to 35 in good health. Some clones in this sample may be carry-over from other donors' samples. Sample: naive CD8+ T cells from PBMCs. This chain connects TRBV9 to TRBJ2-5; unclear D gene. CDR3 coding DNA: TGTGCCAGCAGCGACACCGGGGAGACCCAGTACTTC. Its protein is CASSDTGETQYF.